Sequencing of this TCR beta chain was carried out in a study of regulatory T cells in long-lasting Graves disease. TCR beta libraries were built with iRepertoire HTBI primers and Arm-PCR of CDR3 regions. In the study's own analysis: Gene usage covered some 60 TRBV and 14 TRBJ segments. TCRdb re-analysed the multiplex PCR reads in MiXCR, keeping a single row per CDR3 protein. The V and J calls were determined by TCRdb, not by the authors. This table has about 370,000 distinct CDR3 sequences, less than 20% appearing once. The V gene's germline CDR1 is SGHAT and CDR2 FQNNGV. The V end was cut by 5 bases, the J end by 0 bases, with 11 bases between. The CDR3 has 15 amino acids. Time point defined: newly diagnosed GD, antithyroid drugs for less than 3 months. Scientists built the TCR library using RNA that was extracted from PBMCs. EDTA tubes received roughly 9 milliliters of collected peripheral blood. Findings and caveats of the study: Persistent Graves' cases showed lower TCR diversity than newly diagnosed cases. Persistent patients had more shared public clonotypes (roughly 2,700) than new patients (roughly 900).

In its sample, this clonotype was seen many times. No antigen is known for it. Sequences were derived from peripheral blood mononuclear cells (PBMCs), sampled at new diagnosis, from a patient treated with antithyroid drugs. The origin of this receptor is a female donor with Graves disease. This rearrangement joins TRBV11-2 to TRBJ2-1; D is undetermined. DNA for the CDR3: TGTGCCAGCAGCCCCGACGGAGTCTCCTACAATGAGCAGTTCTTC. As protein: CASSPDGVSYNEQFF.